The following is a T cell receptor (delta chain) sequence with its context. This clone was observed at least ten times. No antigen is known for it. Within one base of it there is no much larger clone, and no base qualities were kept. This sample is part of a study of gamma-delta T cells after stem cell transplantation (dated by TCRdb to the mid-2010s). The library was obtained by RT-PCR. Sequencing used an Illumina MiSeq. TCRdb reanalyzed the public reads with the CATT caller, and identical DNA sequences were merged afterwards. This sample holds about 15,000 delta-chain clones; roughly 9% were observed only once. The top ten constitute under 75% of the sample. CDR1 TSWWSYY and CDR2 QGS were looked up in the germline V gene. Trimming removed 5 bases from V and 2 bases from J; the gene matches leave 19 bases unexplained. The CDR3 has 19 amino acids, counting the end cysteine and phenylalanine. Solely the CDR3 DNA is kept, with 57 bases framed from the first base.

This receptor chain uses TRDV1 and TRDJ1; TRDD3 aligns with 8 central bases. This receptor was obtained from a human donor. It is not recorded whose cells these are; they may come from a transplant donor. The sequenced sample consisted of gamma-delta T cells. The bases are TGTGCTCTTGGGAAACGAATACTGGGGGTCGTTGAGGGGACCGATAAACTCATCTTT. The translation is CALGKRILGVVEGTDKLIF.